Each of the 17 T cell receptor beta chains below was sequenced from the same sample in a study of OX40 agonist ivuxolimab in advanced cancers. Libraries were prepared by immunoSEQ multiplex PCR; TCRdb keeps only in-frame clonotypes and omits some of them. The sample lists 70,000 to 85,000 clones; 80% to 90% were seen once. Specimen: CD4+ or CD8+ T cells sorted from blood, collected in a trial of the OX40 agonist ivuxolimab. The receptors originated from an adult with an advanced solid tumor such as melanoma, head and neck, liver or kidney cancer.

In this sample, this clone turned up once. The V and J genes are TRBV29-1 and TRBJ2-6; 9 bases align to TRBD1. V gave up 5 bases and J gave up 0 bases; unmatched junction bases: 5. The CDR3 is 16 amino acids. Germline loops: CDR1 SQVTM, CDR2 ANQGSEA. The CDR3 protein is CSVRDRADSGANVLTF. The CDR3 region has the DNA TGCAGCGTTAGGGACAGGGCTGACTCTGGGGCCAACGTCCTGACTTTC.

This chain connects TRBV4-3 to TRBJ1-6, with 7 bases lining up with TRBD1. The ends lost 4 bases at V and 7 bases at J; junction bases unmatched: 4. Per germline, CDR1 LGHNA and CDR2 YSLEER. This CDR3 has 14 residues. The CDR3 DNA is TGCGCCAGCAGCCTCGGACAGGCCAATTCACCCCTCCACTTT. It codes for CASSLGQANSPLHF.

This clone occurred a few times. The gene calls are TRBV7-2 and TRBJ1-5; TRBD1 agrees at 10 bases. After removal of 0 bases from V and 5 bases from J, the junction contained 4 bases not matched to a gene. Germline CDR1 and CDR2: SGHTA and FQGNSA. This CDR3 contains 16 residues. CDR3 region: CASSLAGTGVYQPQHF. CDR3 bases: TGTGCCAGCAGCTTAGCGGGGACAGGGGTCTATCAGCCCCAGCATTTT.

The chain carries TRBV13 and TRBJ2-3, with 13 bases lining up with TRBD2. Germline loops: CDR1 PRHDT, CDR2 FYEKMQ (reference sequence). CDR3 length: 15 amino acids. The V segment lost 7 bases and the J segment 8 bases; nucleotides outside the gene matches: 9. CDR3 sequence reads: CASIQTSGRSPTQYF. The CDR3 bases are TGTGCCAGCATCCAGACTAGCGGGAGGTCCCCTACGCAGTATTTT.

The chain links TRBV11-1 to TRBJ2-5; perhaps TRBD2 as D (5 bases). CDR3 length: 13 residues. The V gene lost 1 base and the J gene lost 3 bases, with 6 bases spanning the gap. Germline V gene lookup returns CDR1 SGHAT and CDR2 FQDESV (reference sequence). CDR3 in amino acids: CASSLGAEETQYF. The CDR3 bases are TGTGCCAGCAGCTTAGGAGCGGAAGAGACCCAGTACTTC.

The chain employs TRBV29-1 and TRBJ2-2, with D possibly TRBD2 on 5 matching bases. Germline CDR1 reads SQVTM; CDR2 reads ANQGSEA. The V gene lost 6 bases and the J gene lost 2 bases, with 10 bases spanning the gap. There are 13 residues in the CDR3. The CDR3 DNA reads TGCAGCGTGCGACGGACTAACACCGGGGAGCTGTTTTTT. Encoded protein: CSVRRTNTGELFF.

The chain combines TRBV6-1 with TRBJ2-1; 8 bases match TRBD2. This CDR3 is 14 amino acids long. The V segment lost 10 bases and the J segment 2 bases; nucleotides outside the gene matches: 7. The germline V gene has CDR1 MNHNS and CDR2 SASEGT. This CDR3 is CATVRGGAYNEQFF. For the CDR3, the DNA is TGTGCCACCGTTCGGGGGGGTGCCTACAATGAGCAGTTCTTC.

This sequence joins TRBV6-6 and TRBJ1-6; no firm D call. The CDR3 is made up of 12 amino acids. Trimming removed 8 bases at V and 6 bases at J, with 8 bases between. CDR1 is MNHNY, CDR2 SVGAGI, per germline (reference sequence). CDR3 region: CASSGPNSPLHF. CDR3 DNA: TGTGCCAGCTCGGGCCCTAATTCACCCCTCCACTTT.

The rearrangement links TRBV6-1 to TRBJ1-2, with TRBD1 as a possible D gene (5 bases). The length of the CDR3 is 13 residues. The V end was cut by 6 bases, the J end by 7 bases, with 15 bases between. CDR1 and CDR2 (germline): MNHNS, SASEGT. CDR3 bases: TGTGCCAGCAGACCCGACAGCGAGGGTGGCTACACCTTC. This encodes CASRPDSEGGYTF.

The chain uses TRBV19 and TRBJ2-1; D is possibly TRBD2 (5 bases). In germline, CDR1 is LNHDA, CDR2 SQIVND (reference sequence). There are 13 residues in the CDR3. The germline V and J ends were trimmed by 4 bases and 10 bases, with 14 bases remaining between them. The CDR3 DNA reads as TGTGCCAGTAGTACGGGGTTGAGGGAAGAGCAGTTCTTC. This codes for CASSTGLREEQFF. The entire variable domain, with the rest obtained from reference TRBV19 and TRBJ2-1, is as follows: DGGITQSPKYLFRKEGQNVTLSCEQNLNHDAMYWYRQDPGQGLRLIYYSQIVNDFQKGDIAEGYSVSREKKESFPLTVTSAQKNPTAFYLCASSTGLREEQFFGPGTRLTVL.

The table lists this clone with a few counts. The chain carries TRBV10-3 and TRBJ1-2; D call uncertain. The V gene's germline CDR1 is ENHRY and CDR2 SYGVKD. V dropped 4 bases and J dropped 0 bases, with 6 bases sitting between them. CDR3 length: 13 amino acids. CDR3 region: CAISGGANYGYTF. CDR3 in DNA: TGTGCCATCAGTGGAGGCGCTAACTATGGCTACACCTTC.

The V and J genes are TRBV18 and TRBJ2-3, with 8 positions matching TRBD2. From germline, CDR1 is KGHSH and CDR2 LQKENI. The CDR3 is made up of 16 amino acids. The J segment lost 0 bases and the V segment lost 1 base, leaving 3 bases of the junction unmatched. The CDR3 DNA sequence: TGTGCCAGCTCACCACGTCCTAGCGGGAGCACAGATACGCAGTATTTT. Translating gives CASSPRPSGSTDTQYF.

The chain couples TRBV5-1 to TRBJ1-6; D is undetermined. V gave up 5 bases and J gave up 0 bases, with 12 bases separating them. The germline CDR1 and CDR2 sequences are SGHRS and YFSETQ. The CDR3 sequence is 16 residues long. CDR3 nucleotides: TGCGCCAGCAGTACTGGGGAGAGCTCCTATAATTCACCCCTCCACTTT. Translating it yields CASSTGESSYNSPLHF.

The rearrangement joins TRBV4-1 to TRBJ1-1; 9 bases map to TRBD1. The CDR3 is 15 residues long. The ends lost 5 bases at V and 3 bases at J; junction bases unmatched: 7. Germline-derived CDR1 and CDR2 are MGHRA and YSYEKL. The CDR3 DNA reads as TGCGCCAGCAGCTCCCGGGACAGGGACCACACTGAAGCTTTCTTT. Protein sequence: CASSSRDRDHTEAFF.

The J gene is TRBJ2-7, the V gene TRBV19; D uncertain. The CDR3 totals 13 residues. Germline values: CDR1 LNHDA, CDR2 SQIVND (reference sequence). V lost 3 bases to trimming and J lost 3 bases, with 9 bases between them. The DNA of the CDR3 is TGTGCCAGTAGTATGGATAGGAGCTACGAGCAGTACTTC. It is translated as CASSMDRSYEQYF.

V is TRBV6-5 and J is TRBJ1-5; 8 positions agree with TRBD1. Per germline, CDR1 MNHEY and CDR2 SVGAGI. With 3 bases clipped from V and 4 bases from J, the junction kept 5 bases outside the gene matches. The CDR3 contains 15 residues. For the CDR3, the DNA is TGTGCCAGCAGTTATGGGACAGGCATAAATCAGCCCCAGCATTTT. This codes for CASSYGTGINQPQHF.

Regarding this clone: Other DNA sequences in the sample encode the same CDR3. The V call is TRBV27, the J call TRBJ1-6, with D possibly being TRBD1 (5 bases). There are 15 residues in the CDR3. Germline V gene lookup returns CDR1 MNHEY and CDR2 SMNVEV (reference sequence). V was clipped by 7 bases and J by 5 bases, with 15 bases between them. The CDR3 here is CASTKWAGDNSPLHF. The DNA for the CDR3 is TGTGCCAGCACCAAGTGGGCGGGGGATAATTCACCCCTCCACTTT.